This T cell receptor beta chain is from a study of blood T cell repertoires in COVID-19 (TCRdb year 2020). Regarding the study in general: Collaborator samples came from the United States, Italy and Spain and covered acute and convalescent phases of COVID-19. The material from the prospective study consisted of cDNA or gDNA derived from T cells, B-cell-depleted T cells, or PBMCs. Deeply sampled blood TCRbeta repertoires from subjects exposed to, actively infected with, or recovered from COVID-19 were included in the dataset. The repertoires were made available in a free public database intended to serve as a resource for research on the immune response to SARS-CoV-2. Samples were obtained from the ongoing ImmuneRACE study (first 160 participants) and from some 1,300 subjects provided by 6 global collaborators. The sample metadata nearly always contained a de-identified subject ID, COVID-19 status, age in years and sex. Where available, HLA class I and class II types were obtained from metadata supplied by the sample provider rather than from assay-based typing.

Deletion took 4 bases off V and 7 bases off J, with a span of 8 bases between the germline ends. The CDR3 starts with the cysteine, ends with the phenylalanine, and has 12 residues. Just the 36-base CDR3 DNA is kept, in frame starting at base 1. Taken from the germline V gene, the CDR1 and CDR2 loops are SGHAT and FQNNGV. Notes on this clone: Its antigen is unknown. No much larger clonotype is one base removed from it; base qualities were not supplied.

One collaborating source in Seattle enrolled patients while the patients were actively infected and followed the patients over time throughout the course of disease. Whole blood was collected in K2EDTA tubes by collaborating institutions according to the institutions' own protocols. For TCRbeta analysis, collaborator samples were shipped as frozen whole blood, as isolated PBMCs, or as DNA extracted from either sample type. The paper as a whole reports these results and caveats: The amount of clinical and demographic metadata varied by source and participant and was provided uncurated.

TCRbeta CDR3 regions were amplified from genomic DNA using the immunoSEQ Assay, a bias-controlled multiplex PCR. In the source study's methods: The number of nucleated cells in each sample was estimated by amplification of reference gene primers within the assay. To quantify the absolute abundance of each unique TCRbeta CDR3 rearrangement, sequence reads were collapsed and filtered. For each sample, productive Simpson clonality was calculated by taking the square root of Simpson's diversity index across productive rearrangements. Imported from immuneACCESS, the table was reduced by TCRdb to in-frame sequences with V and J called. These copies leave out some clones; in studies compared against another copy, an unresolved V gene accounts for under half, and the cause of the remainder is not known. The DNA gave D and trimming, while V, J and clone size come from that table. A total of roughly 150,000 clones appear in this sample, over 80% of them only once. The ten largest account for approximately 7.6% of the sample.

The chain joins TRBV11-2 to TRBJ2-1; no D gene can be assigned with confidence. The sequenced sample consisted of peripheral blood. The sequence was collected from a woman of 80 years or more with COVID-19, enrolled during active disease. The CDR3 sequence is CASSYLGNEQFF. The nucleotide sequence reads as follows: TGTGCCAGCAGCTATCTAGGTAATGAGCAGTTCTTC. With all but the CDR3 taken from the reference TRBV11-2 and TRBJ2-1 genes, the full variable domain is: EAGVAQSPRYKIIEKRQSVAFWCNPISGHATLYWYQQILGQGPKLLIQFQNNGVVDDSQLPKDRFSAERLKGVDSTLKIQPAKLEDSAVYLCASSYLGNEQFFGPGTRLTVL.